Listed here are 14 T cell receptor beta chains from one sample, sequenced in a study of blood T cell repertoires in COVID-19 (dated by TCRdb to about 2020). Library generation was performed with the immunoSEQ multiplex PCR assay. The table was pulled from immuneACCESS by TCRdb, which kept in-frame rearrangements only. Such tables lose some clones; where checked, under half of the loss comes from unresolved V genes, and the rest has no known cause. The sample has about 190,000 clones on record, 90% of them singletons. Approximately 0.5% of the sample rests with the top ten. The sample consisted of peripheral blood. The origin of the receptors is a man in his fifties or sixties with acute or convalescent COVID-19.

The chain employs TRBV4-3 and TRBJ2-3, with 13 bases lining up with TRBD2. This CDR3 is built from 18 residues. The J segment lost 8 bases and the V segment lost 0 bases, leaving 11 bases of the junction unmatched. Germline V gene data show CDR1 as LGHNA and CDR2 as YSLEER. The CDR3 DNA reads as TGCGCCAGCAGCCAAGATCCCGTGACTAGCGGGGGGCCCAGTACGCAGTATTTT. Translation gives CASSQDPVTSGGPSTQYF.

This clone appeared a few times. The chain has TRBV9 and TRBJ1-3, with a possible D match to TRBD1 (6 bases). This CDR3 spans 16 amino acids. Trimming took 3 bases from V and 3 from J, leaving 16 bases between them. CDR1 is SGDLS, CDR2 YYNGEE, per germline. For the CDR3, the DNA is TGTGCCAGCAGCGAGGGGCAGGGGACCTATGGAAACACCATATATTTT. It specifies CASSEGQGTYGNTIYF. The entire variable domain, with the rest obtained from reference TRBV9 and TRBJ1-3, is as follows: DSGVTQTPKHLITATGQRVTLRCSPRSGDLSVYWYQQSLDQGLQFLIQYYNGEERAKGNILERFSAQQFPDLHSELNLSSLELGDSALYFCASSEGQGTYGNTIYFGEGSWLTVV.

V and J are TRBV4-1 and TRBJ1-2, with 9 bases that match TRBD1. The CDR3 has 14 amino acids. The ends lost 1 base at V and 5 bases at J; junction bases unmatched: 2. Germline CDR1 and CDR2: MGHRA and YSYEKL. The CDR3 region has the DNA TGCGCCAGCAGCCAAGCGACAGGGGGATATGGCTACACCTTC. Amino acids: CASSQATGGYGYTF.

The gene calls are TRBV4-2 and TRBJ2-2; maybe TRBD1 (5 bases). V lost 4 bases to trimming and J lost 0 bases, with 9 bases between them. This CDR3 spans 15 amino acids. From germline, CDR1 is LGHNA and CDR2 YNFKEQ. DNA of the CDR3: TGTGCCAGCAGCCGGGGCATCCCGAACACCGGGGAGCTGTTTTTT. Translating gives CASSRGIPNTGELFF.

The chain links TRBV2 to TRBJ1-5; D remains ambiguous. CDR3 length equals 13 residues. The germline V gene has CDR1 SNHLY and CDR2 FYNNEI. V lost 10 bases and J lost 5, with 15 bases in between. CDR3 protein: CANAEGRYQPQHF. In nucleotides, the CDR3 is TGTGCCAACGCCGAGGGTAGATATCAGCCCCAGCATTTT.

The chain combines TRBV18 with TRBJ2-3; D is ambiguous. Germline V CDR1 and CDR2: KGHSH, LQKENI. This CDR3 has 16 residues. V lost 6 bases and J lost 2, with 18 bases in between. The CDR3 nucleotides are TGTGCCAGCTCTACTACTCTCGCTTCCCCCACAGATACGCAGTATTTT. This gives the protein CASSTTLASPTDTQYF.

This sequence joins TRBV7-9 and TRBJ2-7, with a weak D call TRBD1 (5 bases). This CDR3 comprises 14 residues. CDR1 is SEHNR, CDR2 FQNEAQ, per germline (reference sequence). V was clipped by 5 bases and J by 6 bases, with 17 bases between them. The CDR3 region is CASSPRSTVGEQYF. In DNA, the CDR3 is TGTGCCAGCAGCCCAAGATCGACAGTTGGCGAGCAGTACTTC. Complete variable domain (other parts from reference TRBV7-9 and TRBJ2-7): DTGVSQNPRHKITKRGQNVTFRCDPISEHNRLYWYRQTLGQGPEFLTYFQNEAQLEKSRLLSDRFSAERPKGSFSTLEIQRTEQGDSAMYLCASSPRSTVGEQYFGPGTRLTVT.

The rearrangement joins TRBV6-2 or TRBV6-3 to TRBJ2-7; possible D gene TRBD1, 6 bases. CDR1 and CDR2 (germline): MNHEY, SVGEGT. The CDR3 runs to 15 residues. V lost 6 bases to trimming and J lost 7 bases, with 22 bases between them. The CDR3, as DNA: TGTGCCAGCAGCCATCAGGTCCAGTTCGACAGGGAGCAGTACGTC. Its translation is CASSHQVQFDREQYV.

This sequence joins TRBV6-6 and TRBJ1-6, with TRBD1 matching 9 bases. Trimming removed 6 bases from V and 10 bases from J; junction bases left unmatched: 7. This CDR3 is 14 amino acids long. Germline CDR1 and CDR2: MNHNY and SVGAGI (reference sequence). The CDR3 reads CASSPDRGGSPLHF. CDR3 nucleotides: TGTGCCAGCAGCCCGGACAGGGGAGGATCACCCCTCCACTTT.

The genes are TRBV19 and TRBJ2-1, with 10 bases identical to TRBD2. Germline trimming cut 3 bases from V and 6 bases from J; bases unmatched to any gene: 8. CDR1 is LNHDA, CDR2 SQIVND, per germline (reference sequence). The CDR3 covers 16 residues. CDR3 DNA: TGTGCCAGTAGTATGGGGCGGGCTAGCGGGAGCAATGAGCAGTTCTTC. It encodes CASSMGRASGSNEQFF.

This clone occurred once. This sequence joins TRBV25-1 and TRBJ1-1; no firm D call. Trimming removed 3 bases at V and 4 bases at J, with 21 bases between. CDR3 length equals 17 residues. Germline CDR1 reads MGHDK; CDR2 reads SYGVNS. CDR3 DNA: TGTGCCAGCAGTGACCCATCCCCGACCCCGGGTAGCACTGAAGCTTTCTTT. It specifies CASSDPSPTPGSTEAFF.

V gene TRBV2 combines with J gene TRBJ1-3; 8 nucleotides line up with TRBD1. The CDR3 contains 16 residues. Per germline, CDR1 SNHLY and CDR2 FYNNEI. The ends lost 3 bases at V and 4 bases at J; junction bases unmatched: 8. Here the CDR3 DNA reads TGTGCCAGCAGTGACGTATGGACAGGGCTCGGAAACACCATATATTTT. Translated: CASSDVWTGLGNTIYF.

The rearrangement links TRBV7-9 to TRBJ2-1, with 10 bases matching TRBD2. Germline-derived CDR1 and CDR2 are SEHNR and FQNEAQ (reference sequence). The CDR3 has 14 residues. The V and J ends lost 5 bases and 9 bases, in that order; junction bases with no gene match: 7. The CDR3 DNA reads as TGTGCCAGCAGCCTGCTAGCGGGGGCTTCTGAGCAGTTCTTC. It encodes CASSLLAGASEQFF.

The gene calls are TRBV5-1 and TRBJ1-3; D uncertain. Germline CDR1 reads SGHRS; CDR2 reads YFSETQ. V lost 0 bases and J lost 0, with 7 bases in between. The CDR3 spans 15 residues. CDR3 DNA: TGCGCCAGCAGCTTGGGCACGAGCTCTGGAAACACCATATATTTT. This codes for CASSLGTSSGNTIYF. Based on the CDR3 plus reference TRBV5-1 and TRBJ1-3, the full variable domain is KAGVTQTPRYLIKTRGQQVTLSCSPISGHRSVSWYQQTPGQGLQFLFEYFSETQRNKGNFPGRFSGRQFSNSRSEMNVSTLELGDSALYLCASSLGTSSGNTIYFGEGSWLTVV.